The next 18 T cell receptor beta chains were all read from a single sample in a study of T cells in Graves' hyperthyroidism and ophthalmopathy (dated by TCRdb to about 2019). Receptors were amplified or captured by multiplex PCR. The sequencer listed for this sample is Illumina HiSeq 2000. Amplification of TCR beta CDR3 regions was carried out from RNA transcripts. For the first round of RT-PCR on the TCR CDR3, the HTBI primer set was used together with the Qiagen OneStep RT-PCR kit. TCRdb reworked the public reads: Q25 trimming with fastp, MiXCR clone assembly, productive beta chains retained. All rows with the same CDR3 protein become a single entry with the most common DNA and genes. This sample is represented by about 460,000 distinct CDR3 sequences; 20% to 25% of them were singletons. The biggest ten clones account for around 47% of the sample. Sequencing used blood. The receptors originated from a woman between 70 and 85 years old with Graves' ophthalmopathy.

This clonotype was seen a handful of times. The chain uses TRBV7-3 and TRBJ2-2, with D possibly being TRBD2 (6 bases). The V gene lost 3 bases and the J gene lost 2 bases, with 10 bases spanning the gap. The CDR3 spans 15 residues. Germline lookup yields CDR1 SGHTA and CDR2 FQGTGA. Here the CDR3 DNA reads TGTGCCAGCAGCTTGATGGGACTTAACACCGGGGAGCTGTTTTTT. Protein: CASSLMGLNTGELFF.

The chain combines TRBV2 with TRBJ2-7; D is perhaps TRBD1 (6 bases). Germline CDR1 SNHLY, CDR2 FYNNEI. V gave up 6 bases and J gave up 7 bases, with 13 bases separating them. The length of the CDR3 is 12 residues. CDR3 residues: CASREDSLEQYF. The CDR3 DNA sequence: TGTGCCAGCAGGGAGGACAGTTTAGAGCAGTACTTC. The variable domain in full, completed from reference TRBV2 and TRBJ2-7, reads EPEVTQTPSHQVTQMGQEVILRCVPISNHLYFYWYRQILGQKVEFLVSFYNNEISEKSEIFDDQFSVERPDGSNFTLKIRSTKLEDSAMYFCASREDSLEQYFGPGTRLTVT.

This chain uses TRBV9 with TRBJ1-4; possible D gene TRBD1, 6 bases. The CDR3 runs 15 residues. Trimming pared 5 bases from V and 3 bases from J, leaving 14 bases between. Germline CDR1 reads SGDLS; CDR2 reads YYNGEE. The CDR3, as DNA: TGTGCCAGCAGTCGTGAACAGGGACCTAATGAAAAACTGTTTTTT. This gives the protein CASSREQGPNEKLFF.

This clonotype was seen a handful of times. The chain recombines TRBV5-1 with TRBJ1-2; D is possibly TRBD1 (6 bases). The CDR3 loop spans 14 amino acids. Germline V gene data show CDR1 as SGHRS and CDR2 as YFSETQ. The germline V and J ends were trimmed by 8 bases and 5 bases, with 19 bases remaining between them. The chain's CDR3 is CASSPLDSWYGYTF. The CDR3 DNA sequence: TGCGCCAGTTCCCCGCTGGACAGTTGGTATGGCTACACCTTC.

This sequence joins TRBV28 and TRBJ1-2; D is possibly TRBD1 (6 bases). The CDR3 spans 12 residues. Trimming stripped 5 bases from V and 6 bases from J, with 10 bases between. Germline lookup yields CDR1 MDHEN and CDR2 SYDVKM. CDR3 bases: TGTGCCAGCAGTCTCCGGACAGATGGCTACACCTTC. Translating gives CASSLRTDGYTF.

This clonotype was recorded at least ten times. This rearrangement joins TRBV3-1 to TRBJ1-2, with 8 positions matching TRBD1. This CDR3 has 14 residues. Looked up from germline, CDR1 is LGHDT and CDR2 is YNNKEL (reference sequence). The ends lost 2 bases at V and 6 bases at J; junction bases unmatched: 5. The CDR3 DNA reads TGTGCCAGCAGCCAACTCGGACAGGGAGATGGCTACACCTTC. It codes for CASSQLGQGDGYTF.

This clonotype has only a few counts. The chain recombines TRBV3-1 with TRBJ2-7, with 13 bases that match TRBD2. V lost 5 bases and J lost 1; bases outside the gene matches: 8. The CDR3 consists of 17 residues. CDR1 and CDR2 (germline): LGHDT, YNNKEL (reference sequence). The CDR3 DNA reads as TGTGCCAGCAGCATGGGACTAGCGGGGATAGGATCCTACGAGCAGTACTTC. It is translated as CASSMGLAGIGSYEQYF.

There are a few counts of this clonotype. The CDR3 region is CSVRPPGNEQFF. The CDR3 coding sequence is TGCAGCGTTCGGCCCCCGGGCAATGAGCAGTTCTTC. The J gene is TRBJ2-1, the V gene TRBV29-1, with D unclear. Trimming took off 5 bases at V and 6 bases at J, with 11 bases between the two ends. The CDR3 loop spans 12 amino acids. Germline assignment: CDR1 SQVTM and CDR2 ANQGSEA.

The V call is TRBV10-2, the J call TRBJ2-7; the D is unclear. Germline CDR1 WSHSY, CDR2 SAAADI. With 7 bases removed from V and 3 bases from J, the gap between germline ends came to 10 bases. This CDR3 has 12 amino acids. The chain's CDR3 is CASTKTGYEQYF. DNA for the CDR3: TGCGCCAGCACCAAGACGGGCTACGAGCAGTACTTC.

Only a few counts were recorded for this clonotype. The chain has TRBV7-2 and TRBJ1-5; D not resolved. CDR3 length equals 13 residues. CDR1 is SGHTA and CDR2 is FQGNSA in the germline V gene. Trimming pared 2 bases from V and 9 bases from J, leaving 11 bases between. Written as DNA, the CDR3 is TGTGCCAGCAGCTTACGACGGTTACGGCCCCAGCATTTT. Residues: CASSLRRLRPQHF.

Only a few counts were recorded for this clonotype. The V call is TRBV20-1, the J call TRBJ2-1, with 12 bases aligning to TRBD2. The V gene's germline CDR1 is DFQATT and CDR2 SNEGSKA (reference sequence). V trimming: 0 bases; J trimming: 6 bases; junction bases outside the gene matches: 9. This CDR3 has 17 residues. CDR3 sequence: CSARESSGRARVNEQFF. The CDR3 bases are TGCAGTGCTAGAGAATCTAGCGGGAGGGCCCGGGTCAATGAGCAGTTCTTC.

This clonotype came up many times. This rearrangement joins TRBV7-3 to TRBJ2-1; D not certain. This CDR3 has 13 residues. The V gene's germline CDR1 is SGHTA and CDR2 FQGTGA. V was pared by 5 bases and J by 2 bases, with 7 bases between. CDR3 in DNA: TGTGCCAGCAGCCCCCCGGCCTACAATGAGCAGTTCTTC. It encodes CASSPPAYNEQFF.

The CDR3 bases are TGTGCCAGCAGTTTCCGGGCGGGAAATTCACCCCTCCACTTT. Translation: CASSFRAGNSPLHF. The rearrangement uses TRBV27 and TRBJ1-6, with D uncertain. The CDR3 contains 14 residues. The V end was cut by 3 bases, the J end by 7 bases, with 10 bases between. Germline values: CDR1 MNHEY, CDR2 SMNVEV (reference sequence).

This clonotype was seen ten or more times. The chain has TRBV12-3 or TRBV12-4 and TRBJ1-3; D remains ambiguous. This CDR3 has 13 residues. V lost 8 bases and J lost 4, with 12 bases in between. CDR3 nucleotide sequence: TGTGCCAGCGTACTTGGGCCCGGAAACACCATATATTTT. Protein sequence: CASVLGPGNTIYF.

The chain combines TRBV7-2 with TRBJ2-1, with a weak D call TRBD2 (6 bases). There are 15 residues in the CDR3. Germline V gene lookup returns CDR1 SGHTA and CDR2 FQGNSA. Trimming cost V 5 bases and J 5 bases, with 16 bases left between them. The CDR3 nucleotides read TGTGCCAGCAGCCTCCGGGACTCACCTAACAATGAGCAGTTCTTC. Encoded protein: CASSLRDSPNNEQFF.

This clonotype was seen more than once but under ten times. J is TRBJ2-3 and V is TRBV12-5; 8 bases are a match to TRBD2. This CDR3 comprises 15 residues. Germline V gene sequence: CDR1 LGHNT, CDR2 FRNRAP. J gave up 4 bases and V 5 bases, and 8 bases lay outside the gene matches. CDR3 residues: CASGVRSGKADTQYF. CDR3 DNA sequence: TGTGCTAGTGGTGTGCGTAGCGGGAAAGCAGATACGCAGTATTTT.

This chain connects TRBV19 to TRBJ1-6; D is unclear. Germline V gene lookup returns CDR1 LNHDA and CDR2 SQIVND (reference sequence). The CDR3 loop spans 14 amino acids. Trimming stripped 1 base from V and 5 bases from J, with 6 bases between. This chain's CDR3 is CASSIGRDNSPLHF. CDR3 bases: TGTGCCAGTAGTATAGGGCGAGATAATTCACCCCTCCACTTT.

The chain combines TRBV28 with TRBJ1-6; TRBD1 matches at 11 bases. CDR3 length: 17 residues. CDR1 is MDHEN, CDR2 SYDVKM, per germline. V dropped 2 bases and J dropped 7; count of bases not matched to a gene: 7. The CDR3 loop is CASSLLRTGGANSPLHF. In DNA, the CDR3 is TGTGCCAGCAGTTTACTCAGGACAGGGGGCGCGAATTCACCCCTCCACTTT.